A selection of T cell receptor beta chains follows, all from one sample in a study of blood T cell repertoires in COVID-19. Here immunoSEQ multiplex PCR was the method, and the copy in TCRdb shows in-frame clones only, minus some. The profile shows 200,000 to 300,000 clones, approximately 80% of them singletons. Specimen: peripheral blood. These receptors originate from a woman aged 55-70 years with active or convalescent COVID-19. CDR3s include the opening cysteine and the closing phenylalanine or tryptophan. D genes are given only for firm matches. Rows give clone size only sometimes, using once, few, many, or a class for an expanded clone.

TRBJ1-1 | . | TRBD1 | TRBV28 | TGTGCCAGCAGTACACCGGGACAGCTGAACACTGAAGCTTTCTTT | CASSTPGQLNTEAFF
TRBJ2-7 | . | . | TRBV6-1 | TGTGCCAGCAGTGAAGCGTCAGACCCCAGGGTCTACGAGCAGTACTTC | CASSEASDPRVYEQYF
TRBJ2-3 | . | . | TRBV19 | TGTGCCAGTAAGCTCGCGGCTAATGCGAATACGCAGTATTTT | CASKLAANANTQYF
TRBJ1-2 | . | . | TRBV5-5 | TGTGCCAGCAGCTTGAATAGCGGGACCCACTATGGCTACACCTTC | CASSLNSGTHYGYTF
TRBJ2-5 | . | TRBD1 | TRBV4-1 | TGCGCCAGCAGCCGCGGACAGGGAGGAGAGACCCAGTACTTC | CASSRGQGGETQYF
TRBJ1-5 | . | TRBD1 | TRBV19 | TGTGCCAGTAGTCCGGACAGGGACAATCAGCCCCAGCATTTT | CASSPDRDNQPQHF
TRBJ2-6 | . | TRBD1 | TRBV19 | TGTGCCAGTAGTATTGACACAGGGGTAATGGCTGGGGCCAACGTCCTGACTTTC | CASSIDTGVMAGANVLTF
TRBJ1-3 | few | . | TRBV19 | TGTGCCAGTAGTATAGACCGGGGATCTGGAAACACCATATATTTT | CASSIDRGSGNTIYF
TRBJ1-6 | few | TRBD1 | TRBV6-6 | TGTGCCAGCAGTTACACCGGACAGGGTGATTCACCCCTCCACTTT | CASSYTGQGDSPLHF
TRBJ1-1 | few | . | TRBV27 | TGTGCCAGCAGTTTAGGTCACAGGGCGAACACTGAAGCTTTCTTT | CASSLGHRANTEAFF
TRBJ2-7 | . | . | TRBV11-3 | TGTGCCAGCAGTTTATCTCCGACAGTCTACGAGCAGTACTTC | CASSLSPTVYEQYF
TRBJ2-3 | . | . | TRBV24-1 | TGTGCCACTCAGGGTACAGATACGCAGTATTTT | CATQGTDTQYF
TRBJ1-6 | . | . | TRBV6-1 | TGTGCCAGCAGTGTCCTAGCCGGCGGTCCCAATTCACCCCTCCACTTT | CASSVLAGGPNSPLHF
TRBJ2-3 | . | TRBD1 | TRBV11-2 | TGTGCCAGCAGCCAACCCGGACAGGCTAGACCGCAGTATTTT | CASSQPGQARPQYF
TRBJ2-1 | . | TRBD2 | TRBV4-1 | TGCGCCAGCAGCCCTACTTTCACTAGCGGGGAGAATGAGCAGTTCTTC | CASSPTFTSGENEQFF
TRBJ1-5 | . | . | TRBV5-8 | TGTGCCAGCAGCTTACGGTTTTATAGCAATCAGCCCCAGCATTTT | CASSLRFYSNQPQHF
TRBJ2-5 | . | . | TRBV3-1/TRBV3-2 | TGTGCCAGCAGCCAGGGGGGGCGAGAGACCCAGTACTTC | CASSQGGRETQYF
TRBJ1-4 | once | . | TRBV10-3 | TGTGCCATCAGGCCCGGTGGGGGCCCAAATGAAAAACTGTTTTTT | CAIRPGGGPNEKLFF
TRBJ2-3 | once | TRBD2 | TRBV19 | TGTGCCAGTAGTATCGGCGGGGGGGTCGTAGATACGCAGTATTTT | CASSIGGGVVDTQYF
TRBJ1-1 | . | . | TRBV29-1 | TGCAGCGTTCAGTCTTTCGGAGACACTGAAGCTTTCTTT | CSVQSFGDTEAFF
TRBJ2-3 | . | TRBD2 | TRBV6-5 | TGTGCCAGCAGTTACGGGGTAGCGGGAGTGGCAGATACGCAGTATTTT | CASSYGVAGVADTQYF
TRBJ2-5 | . | TRBD2 | TRBV6-5 | TGTGCCAGCAGTTGGACTAGCCAGACGGGGGGGGAGACCCAGTACTTC | CASSWTSQTGGETQYF
TRBJ2-2 | . | TRBD2 | TRBV5-6 | TGTGCCAGCAGCTTGCTAACGGGGGGGAACACCGGGGAGCTGTTTTTT | CASSLLTGGNTGELFF
TRBJ1-6 | . | TRBD1 | TRBV28 | TGTGCCAGCAGTCTCCCATGGGACAGGGGTTATAATTCACCCCTCCACTTT | CASSLPWDRGYNSPLHF
TRBJ2-5 | once | . | TRBV5-1 | TGCGCCAGCAGCTTGGCCGGGCTAGCGCCCGGAGGTGACCAGTACTTC | CASSLAGLAPGGDQYF
TRBJ2-7 | . | . | TRBV21-1 | TGTGCCAGCACCGAGGGGAGGGACCCCTACGAGCAGTACTTC | CASTEGRDPYEQYF
TRBJ1-4 | . | . | TRBV18 | TGTGCCAGCTCGCCCCAACAGGAAAAACTGTTTTTT | CASSPQQEKLFF
TRBJ2-2 | . | TRBD1 | TRBV13 | TGTGCCAGCAGCTTACAGGGGGCGGGCACCGGGGAGCTGTTTTTT | CASSLQGAGTGELFF
TRBJ2-3 | . | . | TRBV24-1 | TGTGCCACCAGTGTCTGGGGGGACACAGATACGCAGTATTTT | CATSVWGDTDTQYF
TRBJ2-2 | . | . | TRBV6-4 | TGTGCCAGCAAACCGTCAAGCAACCCCGGGGAGCTGTTTTTT | CASKPSSNPGELFF